A single sample is the source of the 30 T cell receptor beta chains below, sequenced in a study of CD8 T cells in ankylosing spondylitis. Overall study results and limits: Ankylosing spondylitis blood appeared to be characterized by a TCR beta motif of eight highly homologous variants.

One entry per CDR3 protein, called by TCRdb with MiXCR from the 5' RACE reads. This sample has 130,000 or so distinct CDR3 sequences, with roughly 18% found just once. Antigens of these TCRs are unknown. The material sequenced was blood, either unsorted or a sorted T cell fraction (not recorded which). Receptors originate from a male donor with ankylosing spondylitis.

V usage is TRBV3-1 and J usage is TRBJ1-1; no firm D call. Germline loops: CDR1 LGHDT, CDR2 YNNKEL (reference sequence). The V end was cut by 3 bases, the J end by 0 bases, with 8 bases between. This CDR3 region has 14 residues. CDR3 nucleotides: TGTGCCAGCAGCCAGGCGAGGGTGAACACTGAAGCTTTCTTT. It codes for CASSQARVNTEAFF.

The chain employs TRBV7-2 and TRBJ1-1; D is ambiguous. With 2 bases removed from V and 8 bases from J, the gap between germline ends came to 12 bases. CDR3 size: 13 residues. Per the germline V gene, CDR1 is SGHTA and CDR2 is FQGNSA. The CDR3 coding sequence is TGTGCCAGCAGCTTACCCCCTGGGATAGAAGCTTTCTTT. This translates into CASSLPPGIEAFF.

This clonotype appeared a few times. The V gene is TRBV3-1, the J gene TRBJ2-2; D possibly corresponds to TRBD2 (8 bases). V was cut by 0 bases and J by 6 bases, with 17 bases left in between. There are 17 residues in the CDR3. CDR1 and CDR2 (germline): LGHDT, YNNKEL (reference sequence). The CDR3 DNA follows: TGTGCCAGCAGCCAAGATCGTTACGGGAGGGGGCCCGGGGAGCTGTTTTTT. Translated, it gives CASSQDRYGRGPGELFF.

In its sample, this clonotype was seen many times. The gene calls are TRBV29-1 and TRBJ2-1; D is unresolved. Germline V lookup: CDR1 SQVTM, CDR2 ANQGSEA. The CDR3 has 15 amino acids. The V end was cut by 2 bases, the J end by 0 bases, with 11 bases between. The CDR3 spells CSVESGSPSYNEQFF. Written as DNA, the CDR3 is TGCAGCGTTGAATCGGGCTCCCCCTCCTACAATGAGCAGTTCTTC.

This clonotype showed up just a few times. The chain employs TRBV27 and TRBJ1-2; D is unclear. Per the germline V gene, CDR1 is MNHEY and CDR2 is SMNVEV (reference sequence). The CDR3 runs to 15 residues. The V and J ends lost 5 bases and 5 bases respectively, with 18 bases between them. CDR3 sequence: CASSPYPGGYYGYTF. In DNA form, the CDR3 reads TGTGCCAGCAGTCCATACCCCGGCGGTTATTATGGCTACACCTTC.

This clonotype was observed many times. The genes are TRBV20-1 and TRBJ2-2; 7 bases line up with TRBD2. Germline V gene lookup returns CDR1 DFQATT and CDR2 SNEGSKA (reference sequence). This CDR3 has 16 residues. Trimming took 0 bases from V and 0 from J; bases not matched to a gene: 4. The CDR3 here is CSARDVAGANTGELFF. In DNA form, the CDR3 reads TGCAGTGCTAGAGACGTGGCGGGAGCGAACACCGGGGAGCTGTTTTTT.

This sequence joins TRBV12-3 or TRBV12-4 and TRBJ2-5; 7 bases align to TRBD1. With 6 bases clipped from V and 5 bases from J, the junction kept 12 bases outside the gene matches. This CDR3 is built from 15 residues. The DNA of the CDR3 is TGTGCCAGCAGGTCTGGACAGGCCTTCTGGGAGACCCAGTACTTC. Its protein is CASRSGQAFWETQYF.

A remark on this clonotype: Relative to the germline gene, one junction end is altered; a read error may explain this. The chain links TRBV7-2 to TRBJ2-3; a weak D match, TRBD2 (5 bases). This CDR3 is 12 amino acids long. Germline values: CDR1 SGHTA, CDR2 FQGNSA. This chain's CDR3 is CASQLGTYTQYF. The CDR3 bases are TGTGCCAGCCAACTAGGCACATATACGCAGTATTTT.

The table lists this clonotype with many counts. The chain couples TRBV12-3 or TRBV12-4 to TRBJ2-1; 9 bases are shared with TRBD2. There are 15 residues in the CDR3. Losses at the gene ends were 6 bases for V and 6 bases for J; bases not matched to a gene: 9. CDR3 loop: CASRSLAGRVNEQFF. CDR3 coding DNA: TGTGCCAGCAGGTCCCTAGCGGGAAGGGTCAATGAGCAGTTCTTC.

The V gene is TRBV29-1, the J gene TRBJ2-1, with D unresolved. Germline V CDR1 and CDR2: SQVTM, ANQGSEA. This CDR3 comprises 12 residues. V was trimmed by 6 bases and J by 9 bases, leaving 15 bases between them. DNA of the CDR3: TGCAGCGTGGAACCTTTGGACCGTGAGCAGTTCTTC. Translated: CSVEPLDREQFF.

The chain couples TRBV5-1 to TRBJ2-5; 8 bases agree with TRBD2. This CDR3 is built from 15 residues. J gave up 5 bases and V 0 bases, and 6 bases lay outside the gene matches. CDR1 and CDR2 (germline): SGHRS, YFSETQ. CDR3 bases: TGCGCCAGCAGCTTGGAGGCGGGAGGAGCTGAGACCCAGTACTTC. Translated, it gives CASSLEAGGAETQYF.

This clonotype occurred a few times. The chain carries TRBV20-1 and TRBJ2-7; D might be TRBD2 (5 bases). Per the germline V gene, CDR1 is DFQATT and CDR2 is SNEGSKA (reference sequence). Trimming took off 1 base at V and 2 bases at J, with 18 bases between the two ends. The CDR3 covers 16 residues. This chain's CDR3 is CSARGRQGLTTYEQYF. The DNA for the CDR3 is TGCAGTGCTAGAGGAAGACAAGGACTCACCACCTACGAGCAGTACTTC.

This clonotype showed up many times. The chain links TRBV5-1 to TRBJ2-7; D might be TRBD1 (5 bases). This CDR3 has 15 residues. Trimming left V 0 bases short and J 1 base short, with 11 bases between. Germline CDR1 is SGHRS and CDR2 is YFSETQ. CDR3 sequence: CASSLADSTSYEQYF. In DNA form, the CDR3 reads TGCGCCAGCAGCTTGGCCGACAGTACGTCCTACGAGCAGTACTTC.

This clonotype turned up a few times. The chain is built from TRBV6-2 or TRBV6-3 and TRBJ2-3; D remains unclear. Trimming left V 2 bases short and J 0 bases short, with 9 bases between. Germline V gene data show CDR1 as MNHEY and CDR2 as SVGEGT. The CDR3 has 15 residues. CDR3 sequence reads: CASSYGVRSTDTQYF. The CDR3 DNA reads TGTGCCAGCAGTTACGGGGTCCGAAGCACAGATACGCAGTATTTT.

The chain has TRBV3-1 and TRBJ2-7; 9 bases align to TRBD1. J lost 5 bases, V lost 0 bases, and 8 bases had no gene match. This CDR3 has 16 residues. The germline gives CDR1 LGHDT, CDR2 YNNKEL (reference sequence). The chain's CDR3 is CASSQDNIGTGNEQYF. The CDR3 bases are TGTGCCAGCAGCCAAGATAATATCGGGACAGGGAACGAGCAGTACTTC.

The gene calls are TRBV29-1 and TRBJ2-1; 10 bases agree with TRBD1. Germline V gene lookup returns CDR1 SQVTM and CDR2 ANQGSEA. The CDR3 is 16 amino acids. With 4 bases clipped from V and 2 bases from J, the junction kept 8 bases outside the gene matches. The CDR3: CSVGGWDRGTYNEQFF. DNA for the CDR3: TGCAGCGTTGGGGGATGGGACAGGGGAACCTACAATGAGCAGTTCTTC.

There are a few counts of this clonotype. The V and J genes are TRBV11-1 and TRBJ2-3, with D maybe TRBD2 (5 bases). Trimming cost V 8 bases and J 3 bases, with 18 bases left between them. The germline V gene has CDR1 SGHAT and CDR2 FQDESV (reference sequence). CDR3 length: 15 residues. The CDR3 bases are TGTGCCAGCCGCCTGAGAGGGCCGAATACAGATACGCAGTATTTT. It is translated as CASRLRGPNTDTQYF.

This clonotype has a handful of counts. Germline and junction disagree at one end, which may indicate a read error. The chain couples TRBV6-5 to TRBJ2-7; 10 bases are shared with TRBD2. The germline CDR1 and CDR2 sequences are MNHEY and SVGAGI. The CDR3 has 17 amino acids. The CDR3 loop reads CAISYRAGGSRGYEQYF. CDR3 bases: TGTGCCATCAGTTACCGAGCGGGAGGGAGTAGAGGCTACGAGCAGTACTTC.

This clonotype was seen a handful of times. The rearrangement links TRBV10-3 to TRBJ2-3; D might be TRBD2 (6 bases). Between the trimmed V and J ends, which lost 4 bases and 1 base, there was a span of 18 bases. Germline values: CDR1 ENHRY, CDR2 SYGVKD. The CDR3 is 17 residues long. The CDR3 loop is CAISVPLGSIGTDTQYF. The DNA for the CDR3 is TGTGCCATCAGTGTGCCCCTCGGGAGTATTGGCACAGATACGCAGTATTTT.

This clonotype was recorded a few times. The J gene is TRBJ1-1, the V gene TRBV4-1; D is unclear. The CDR3 totals 13 residues. The V end was cut by 1 base, the J end by 1 base, with 4 bases between. Germline CDR1 and CDR2: MGHRA and YSYEKL. DNA of the CDR3: TGCGCCAGCAGCCAAGTTTGGAACACTGAAGCTTTCTTT. This encodes CASSQVWNTEAFF.

The genes are TRBV27 and TRBJ2-1, with D possibly being TRBD2 (5 bases). This CDR3 region has 15 residues. Germline V lookup: CDR1 MNHEY, CDR2 SMNVEV (reference sequence). Trimming left V 0 bases short and J 8 bases short, with 14 bases between. The CDR3 bases are TGTGCCAGCAGTTTATCCCCAGCGGAGATCCATGAGCAGTTCTTC. This translates into CASSLSPAEIHEQFF.

The gene calls are TRBV5-5 and TRBJ2-7; the D is unclear. Deletions cut 5 bases from V and 0 bases from J, with 15 bases between. The germline CDR1 and CDR2 sequences are SGHKS and YYEKEE (reference sequence). This CDR3 spans 15 amino acids. The CDR3 is CASSTSRAFSYEQYF. Here the CDR3 DNA reads TGTGCCAGCAGTACCTCAAGGGCCTTCTCCTACGAGCAGTACTTC.

V usage is TRBV27 and J usage is TRBJ2-1, with 7 positions matching TRBD1. The CDR3 contains 17 residues. V shed 4 bases and J 1 base; nucleotides not matched to a gene: 10. Germline V gene data show CDR1 as MNHEY and CDR2 as SMNVEV (reference sequence). The CDR3, as DNA: TGTGCCAGCAGTTCCGCCGGGACAGAGCTTTCCTACAATGAGCAGTTCTTC. Its protein product is CASSSAGTELSYNEQFF.

With respect to this clonotype: Mismatch with germline at one junction end may stem from a read error. The chain joins TRBV7-7 to TRBJ2-5, with D possibly TRBD2 on 5 matching bases. Per germline, CDR1 SSHAT and CDR2 FNYEAQ (reference sequence). CDR3 length equals 13 residues. DNA of the CDR3: TGTGCTAGCAGCTTCTCTAGCATGGAGACCCAGTACTTC. It is translated as CASSFSSMETQYF.

On this clonotype itself: No conserved phenylalanine or tryptophan is present at the end of the CDR3, so a read error is the likely explanation. J is TRBJ2-7 and V is TRBV5-6; D is undetermined. V was trimmed by 1 base and J by 4 bases, leaving 9 bases between them. This CDR3 spans 13 amino acids. CDR1 is SGHDT, CDR2 YYEEEE, per germline. The CDR3 DNA reads as TGTGCCAGCAGCTTGTCACAGCAATACGAGCAGTACCTC. Protein product: CASSLSQQYEQYL.

The gene calls are TRBV27 and TRBJ2-1; 7 bases are a match to TRBD1. The germline V gene has CDR1 MNHEY and CDR2 SMNVEV (reference sequence). This CDR3 region has 15 residues. With V trimmed by 6 bases and J by 4 bases, 9 bases remained unmatched. CDR3 region: CASRSGTVSYNEQFF. DNA for the CDR3: TGTGCCAGCAGATCCGGGACAGTCTCATACAATGAGCAGTTCTTC.

This clonotype was observed a handful of times. The chain couples TRBV7-6 to TRBJ2-4, with TRBD1 matching over 9 bases. The V segment lost 5 bases and the J segment 7 bases; nucleotides outside the gene matches: 9. This CDR3 has 15 residues. Germline-derived CDR1 and CDR2 are SGHVS and FNYEAQ. Written as DNA, the CDR3 is TGTGCCAGCAGCCCCCATGTCGACAGGGGGAACATTCAGTACTTC. Residues: CASSPHVDRGNIQYF.

The chain has TRBV7-6 and TRBJ2-3, with D possibly being TRBD2 (6 bases). Trimming took 5 bases from V and 0 from J, leaving 18 bases between them. The V gene's germline CDR1 is SGHVS and CDR2 FNYEAQ. The CDR3 totals 17 residues. The CDR3 DNA reads TGTGCCAGCAGCGGCAGACTAGGCGGGCTTAGCACAGATACGCAGTATTTT. Translated, it gives CASSGRLGGLSTDTQYF.

This clonotype came up a few times. This rearrangement joins TRBV7-8 to TRBJ1-6; D not certain. Germline CDR1 and CDR2: SGHVS and FQNEAQ. The CDR3 loop spans 19 amino acids. The V and J ends lost 5 bases and 0 bases respectively, with 20 bases between them. This CDR3 reads CASSAGRDPSPSYNSPLHF. CDR3 sequence (DNA): TGTGCCAGCAGCGCAGGACGAGACCCTAGCCCCTCCTATAATTCACCCCTCCACTTT.

This clonotype came up many times. The chain combines TRBV7-6 with TRBJ1-5, with 11 bases lining up with TRBD1. The CDR3 covers 15 residues. Per germline, CDR1 SGHVS and CDR2 FNYEAQ. Trimming took 2 bases from V and 8 from J; bases not matched to a gene: 5. DNA for the CDR3: TGTGCCAGCAGCTTAAGGACAGGGGGCGTTGAGCCCCAGCATTTT. As protein: CASSLRTGGVEPQHF.